The rows below give T cell receptor beta chains drawn from one sample of a study of Ad26.COV2.S vaccination and SARS-CoV-2 variants. Sequenced by immunoSEQ multiplex PCR; TCRdb stores in-frame clones only, minus some. The table records some 190,000 clones, around 90% of them present only once. The specimen comprised peripheral blood, sampled after recovery from COVID-19. The receptors here all came from a human donor who had recovered from COVID-19. Both conserved end residues are part of each CDR3. D genes are given only for firm matches. Not all rows give a size; the values are once, few, many and, for expanded clones, a class.

TRBD1,TRBJ2-1,NA,TRBV2,CASSVGDRGADEQFF,TGTGCCAGCAGTGTAGGGGACAGGGGGGCGGATGAGCAGTTCTTC
NA,TRBJ2-2,NA,TRBV30,CALKLRSELFF,TGTGCCCTCAAACTCAGGTCGGAGCTGTTTTTT
NA,TRBJ2-3,NA,TRBV5-6,CASSYQGADTQYF,TGTGCCAGCAGTTACCAGGGCGCAGATACGCAGTATTTT
NA,TRBJ1-2,NA,TRBV19,CASSIAGVTGGYTF,TGTGCCAGTAGTATAGCCGGGGTAACTGGTGGCTACACCTTC
TRBD1,TRBJ1-6,few,TRBV30,CAWSGGDRRRSPLHF,TGTGCCTGGAGTGGCGGGGACAGGCGGAGATCACCCCTCCACTTT
NA,TRBJ1-5,NA,TRBV30,CAWSVLNQPQHF,TGTGCCTGGAGTGTACTCAATCAGCCCCAGCATTTT
NA,TRBJ2-1,once,TRBV5-1,CASTPGGQYNEQFF,TGCGCCAGCACCCCTGGGGGACAATACAATGAGCAGTTCTTC
NA,TRBJ2-7,NA,TRBV9,CASSVGTVSYEQYF,TGTGCCAGCAGCGTAGGGACGGTCTCCTACGAGCAGTACTTC
NA,TRBJ1-4,NA,TRBV5-1,CASSLGQENEKLFF,TGCGCCAGCAGCTTGGGACAGGAGAATGAAAAACTGTTTTTT
TRBD1,TRBJ2-7,NA,TRBV3-1/TRBV3-2,CASGTGADEQYF,TGTGCCAGTGGGACAGGGGCGGACGAGCAGTACTTC
NA,TRBJ2-7,NA,TRBV2,CASKKGINSYEQYF,TGTGCCAGCAAAAAGGGTATAAACTCCTACGAGCAGTACTTC
NA,TRBJ2-1,NA,TRBV5-1,CASSFVDEQFF,TGCGCCAGCAGCTTCGTCGATGAGCAGTTCTTC
TRBD2,TRBJ2-7,NA,TRBV27,CASGIAGGAYEQYF,TGTGCCAGTGGGATCGCGGGGGGCGCCTACGAGCAGTACTTC
NA,TRBJ1-1,NA,TRBV18,CASSEGLTEAFF,TGTGCCAGCTCAGAGGGACTCACTGAAGCTTTCTTT
NA,TRBJ1-1,NA,TRBV6-1,CASSEVGRGEAFF,TGTGCCAGCAGTGAAGTCGGCCGGGGTGAAGCTTTCTTT
TRBD2,TRBJ2-3,NA,TRBV15,CATSSGGGTQYF,TGTGCCACCAGCTCGGGGGGTGGTACGCAGTATTTT
TRBD1,TRBJ2-5,NA,TRBV7-9,CASSLVPGTEETQYF,TGTGCCAGCAGCTTAGTCCCCGGGACAGAAGAGACCCAGTACTTC
TRBD1,TRBJ1-5,NA,TRBV28,CASIPQGGSNQPQHF,TGTGCCAGCATCCCCCAGGGGGGTAGCAATCAGCCCCAGCATTTT
NA,TRBJ1-6,few,TRBV9,CASSKFGDSPLHF,TGTGCCAGCAGTAAGTTCGGAGATTCACCCCTCCACTTT
NA,TRBJ1-2,NA,TRBV30,CAWNPGWNTF,TGTGCCTGGAATCCGGGTTGGAACACCTTC
NA,TRBJ2-1,NA,TRBV4-1,CASSQSLNEQFF,TGCGCCAGCAGCCAATCCCTCAATGAGCAGTTCTTC
NA,TRBJ1-4,NA,TRBV20-1,CSASRTTNEKLFF,TGCAGTGCTAGTCGGACAACTAATGAAAAACTGTTTTTT
NA,TRBJ1-3,NA,TRBV2,CASSAQGRDTIYF,TGTGCCAGCAGTGCCCAGGGAAGAGACACCATATATTTT
TRBD1,TRBJ2-7,once,TRBV5-1,CASSSRTGAYEQYF,TGCGCCAGCAGCTCTCGGACAGGGGCCTACGAGCAGTACTTC
TRBD2,TRBJ2-7,NA,TRBV7-2,CASSSGLLGYEQYF,TGTGCCAGCAGCTCGGGACTACTGGGCTACGAGCAGTACTTC
NA,TRBJ1-4,NA,TRBV6-2/TRBV6-3,CASSYSDIRANEKLFF,TGTGCCAGCAGTTACTCCGATATCAGAGCTAATGAAAAACTGTTTTTT